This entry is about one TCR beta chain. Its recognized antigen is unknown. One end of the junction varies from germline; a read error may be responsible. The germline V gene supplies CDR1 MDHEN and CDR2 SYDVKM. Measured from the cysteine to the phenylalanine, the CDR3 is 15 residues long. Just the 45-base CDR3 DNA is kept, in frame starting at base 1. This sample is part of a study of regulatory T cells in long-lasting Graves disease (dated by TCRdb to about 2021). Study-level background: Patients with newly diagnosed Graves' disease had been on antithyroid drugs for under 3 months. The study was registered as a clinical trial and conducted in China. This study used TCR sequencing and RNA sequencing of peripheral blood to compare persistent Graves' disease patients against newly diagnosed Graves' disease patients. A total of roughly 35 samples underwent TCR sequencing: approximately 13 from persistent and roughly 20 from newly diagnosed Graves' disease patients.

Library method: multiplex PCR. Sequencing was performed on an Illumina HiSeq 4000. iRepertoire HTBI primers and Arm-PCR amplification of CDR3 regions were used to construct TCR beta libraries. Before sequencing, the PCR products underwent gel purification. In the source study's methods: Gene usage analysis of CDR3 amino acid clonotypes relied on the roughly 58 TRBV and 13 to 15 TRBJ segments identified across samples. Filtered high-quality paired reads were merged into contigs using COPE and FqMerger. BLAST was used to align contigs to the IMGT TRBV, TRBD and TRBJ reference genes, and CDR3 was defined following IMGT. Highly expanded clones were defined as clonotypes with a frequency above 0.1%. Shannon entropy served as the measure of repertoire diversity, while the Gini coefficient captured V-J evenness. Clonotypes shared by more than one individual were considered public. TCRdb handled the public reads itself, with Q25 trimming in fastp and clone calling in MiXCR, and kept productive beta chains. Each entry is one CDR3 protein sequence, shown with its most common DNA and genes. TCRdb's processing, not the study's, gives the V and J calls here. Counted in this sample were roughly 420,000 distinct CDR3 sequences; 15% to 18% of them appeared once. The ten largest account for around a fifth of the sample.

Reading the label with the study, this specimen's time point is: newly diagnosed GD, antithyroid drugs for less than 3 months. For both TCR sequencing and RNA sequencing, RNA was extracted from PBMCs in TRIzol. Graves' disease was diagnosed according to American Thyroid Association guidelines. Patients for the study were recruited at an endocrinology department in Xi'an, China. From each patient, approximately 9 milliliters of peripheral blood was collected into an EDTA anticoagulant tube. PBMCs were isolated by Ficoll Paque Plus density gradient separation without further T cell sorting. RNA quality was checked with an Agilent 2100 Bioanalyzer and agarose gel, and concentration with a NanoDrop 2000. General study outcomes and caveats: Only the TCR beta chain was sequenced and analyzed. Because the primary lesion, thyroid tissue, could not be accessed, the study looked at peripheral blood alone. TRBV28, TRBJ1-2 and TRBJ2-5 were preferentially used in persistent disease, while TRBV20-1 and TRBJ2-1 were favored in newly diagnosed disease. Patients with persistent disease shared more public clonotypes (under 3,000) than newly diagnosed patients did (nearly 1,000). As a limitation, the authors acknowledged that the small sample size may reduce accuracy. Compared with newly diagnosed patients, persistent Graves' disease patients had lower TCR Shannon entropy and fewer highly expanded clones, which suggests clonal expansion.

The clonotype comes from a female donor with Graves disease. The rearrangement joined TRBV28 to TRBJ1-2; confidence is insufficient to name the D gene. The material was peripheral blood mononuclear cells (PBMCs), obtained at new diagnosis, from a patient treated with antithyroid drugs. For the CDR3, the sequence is CTSSFSRPGNYGYTF. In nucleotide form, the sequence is TGTACCAGCAGTTTTTCCCGTCCCGGCAACTATGGCTACACCTTC.